This T cell receptor beta chain came from a study of cytomegalovirus exposure and HLA in healthy donors. Overall study: A prior analysis found around 110 million unique TCR beta sequences from around 180 million T cells. Study outcomes and limitations: The study found most TCR sequences rare, yet found some public TCRs in many donors. Fewer N-insertions than the 666-donor mean were reportedly shown by an Asian-associated ancestry cluster in a later analysis.

A remark on this clone: Its antigen is not identified.

The PCR ran on 60 Vbeta and 13 Jbeta primers. Method: immunoSEQ multiplex PCR; TCRdb's copy keeps in-frame clones and lacks some. Here the sample spans 150,000 to 200,000 clones, around 79% being singletons. Germline V gives CDR1 LNHNV, CDR2 YYDKDF (reference sequence). CDR3 size: 18 residues. The ends lost 1 base at V and 0 bases at J; junction bases unmatched: 9. Sample: PBMCs. The sequence came from a woman aged 40 to 55 in good health and CMV-seropositive. The V gene is TRBV15, the J gene TRBJ1-3; TRBD1 matches at 7 bases. CDR3 in amino acids: CATSRVVDRTGSGNTIYF. CDR3 DNA: TGTGCCACCAGCAGAGTTGTTGACAGGACAGGCTCTGGAAACACCATATATTTT.